Here is one T cell receptor beta chain with its context. Antigen specificity is unknown. Relative to the germline gene, one junction end is altered; a read error may explain this. TCRdb used MiXCR to reprocess the reads, holding one entry per CDR3 protein. The sample contains roughly 920,000 distinct CDR3 sequences, approximately 31% of which appear only once. The data were obtained in a study of T cell repertoires in cytomegalovirus infection. On the study more broadly: Peptides in the study included HLA-C-restricted and HLA-B-restricted CMV epitopes. Evidence of both CMV infection and a matching HLA type came from public TCR beta signatures. Study observations and caveats: HLA-C-restricted TCR beta clonotypes specific for CMV led the ex vivo response.

The CDR3 length is 15 residues. CDR1 and CDR2 (germline): LNHNV, YYDKDF (reference sequence). This receptor was taken from a human donor in good health (CMV status not recorded). Some clones in this sample may be carry-over from other donors' samples. The sequencing here drew on cultured CD8+ T cells from PBMCs, taken from culture after CMV antigen stimulation. The chain carries TRBV15 and TRBJ2-2; no clear D. CDR3 DNA sequence: TGTGTCACCAGCAGACCCCCGTTTAACACCGGGGAGCTGTTTTTT. Translated, it gives CVTSRPPFNTGELFF.